This TCR beta chain was sequenced during a study of OX40 agonist ivuxolimab in advanced cancers. Study background: An anti-OX40 (CD134) antibody with agonistic activity, ivuxolimab, was administered to patients. Notes on the study in general: Normalized expansion of T-cell clones was also low for some nonresponders. Partial responders treated at 0.1-3.0 mg/kg exhibited clonal expansion among the lowest measured.

Assay used: immunoSEQ multiplex PCR; TCRdb lists only in-frame clones, some missing. The data contain approximately 70,000 clones, more than 75% of them seen just once; the ten biggest clones take up 6.9%. As regards this clone: Antigen unknown.

Trimming left V 6 bases short and J 4 bases short, with 12 bases between. Germline V gene lookup returns CDR1 MNHEY and CDR2 SVGAGI. The CDR3 has 14 residues. The source of this sequence is an adult with an advanced solid tumor such as melanoma, head and neck, liver or kidney cancer. This specimen consisted of CD4+ or CD8+ T cells sorted from blood, obtained in a trial of the OX40 agonist ivuxolimab. The rearrangement uses TRBV6-5 and TRBJ2-2; the D gene is possibly TRBD1 (6 bases). CDR3 sequence reads: CASRFDRSTGELFF. CDR3 in DNA: TGTGCCAGCAGATTTGACAGGAGCACCGGGGAGCTGTTTTTT.